The 25 T cell receptor beta chains presented below share a single source sample, sequenced in a study of shared clonotypes between healthy human individuals. Measured with immunoSEQ multiplex PCR; TCRdb has only the in-frame clones, and not every one. The sample includes nearly 1,000,000 clones, over 60% seen only once; the top ten take about 1.5%. The sample was memory CD4+ T cells sorted from blood. The sample's subset: CD45RA-negative fraction. The receptor source for this set is a man between 18 and 35 years old in good health.

The chain has TRBV5-1 and TRBJ2-7; TRBD1 agrees at 9 bases. Trimming removed 5 bases from V and 1 base from J; junction bases left unmatched: 4. The germline V gene has CDR1 SGHRS and CDR2 YFSETQ. This CDR3 region has 14 residues. The CDR3: CASRSGTGSYEQYF. The CDR3 DNA sequence: TGCGCCAGCAGATCCGGGACAGGGTCCTACGAGCAGTACTTC.

The chain carries TRBV7-2 and TRBJ1-3, with TRBD1 matching over 7 bases. This CDR3 has 16 amino acids. Germline CDR1 and CDR2: SGHTA and FQGNSA. Unmatched junction bases numbered 7, after V lost 3 bases and J lost 2 bases. In DNA form, the CDR3 reads TGTGCCAGCAGCTTCTCCCCTGGGACAGCTGGAAACACCATATATTTT. This translates into CASSFSPGTAGNTIYF.

The chain combines TRBV11-2 with TRBJ1-2; D gene uncertain. V gave up 0 bases and J gave up 8 bases, with 19 bases separating them. From germline, CDR1 is SGHAT and CDR2 FQNNGV. The CDR3 spans 16 residues. The CDR3 DNA sequence: TGTGCCAGCAGCTTAGATCTCGCACAGCCCACTAGGGGCTACACCTTC. Encoded protein: CASSLDLAQPTRGYTF.

The chain has TRBV2 and TRBJ2-3; TRBD2 aligns across 7 bases. Germline CDR1 is SNHLY and CDR2 is FYNNEI. Trimming cost V 7 bases and J 2 bases; bases outside gene matches: 9. The CDR3 loop spans 15 amino acids. This CDR3 is CASTRRESLTDTQYF. As DNA, the CDR3 is TGTGCCAGCACTCGGCGGGAGTCTCTCACAGATACGCAGTATTTT.

The V gene is TRBV7-9, the J gene TRBJ1-2; D ambiguous. The V and J ends lost 2 bases and 3 bases respectively, with 16 bases between them. Germline CDR1 SEHNR, CDR2 FQNEAQ (reference sequence). This CDR3 has 16 residues. CDR3 residues: CASSLRRASADYGYTF. CDR3 DNA: TGTGCCAGCAGCTTACGACGGGCCAGCGCTGACTATGGCTACACCTTC.

This clone was seen a few times. The chain carries TRBV6-5 and TRBJ1-1; D is uncertain. The CDR3 loop spans 12 amino acids. V gave up 5 bases and J gave up 2 bases, with 6 bases separating them. Germline V gives CDR1 MNHEY, CDR2 SVGAGI. As DNA, the CDR3 is TGTGCCAGCAGTCCCTTTAACACTGAAGCTTTCTTT. Protein sequence: CASSPFNTEAFF.

The chain uses TRBV11-3 and TRBJ1-1, with 7 bases identical to TRBD1. The CDR3 spans 14 residues. After removal of 1 base from V and 4 bases from J, the junction contained 3 bases not matched to a gene. Per the germline V gene, CDR1 is SGHNT and CDR2 is YENEEA. CDR3 sequence (DNA): TGTGCCAGCAGCTTAGGGGGACAGACCACTGAAGCTTTCTTT. Protein product: CASSLGGQTTEAFF.

This clone was seen just once. V usage is TRBV9 and J usage is TRBJ2-5; perhaps D is TRBD1 or TRBD2 (6 bases each). This CDR3 is 16 amino acids long. The V end lost 3 bases, the J end lost 5 bases, and 20 bases lay between the germline ends. Germline lookup yields CDR1 SGDLS and CDR2 YYNGEE. The DNA for the CDR3 is TGTGCCAGCAGCGCTTCCCTCGGAGGGGGGCTGGAGACCCAGTACTTC. Its protein product is CASSASLGGGLETQYF. Drawing the rest from reference TRBV9 and TRBJ2-5, the complete variable domain is DSGVTQTPKHLITATGQRVTLRCSPRSGDLSVYWYQQSLDQGLQFLIQYYNGEERAKGNILERFSAQQFPDLHSELNLSSLELGDSALYFCASSASLGGGLETQYFGPGTRLLVL.

The chain recombines TRBV5-1 with TRBJ1-1; D is ambiguous. The V end lost 4 bases, the J end lost 0 bases, and 13 bases lay between the germline ends. This CDR3 region has 15 residues. Germline V CDR1 and CDR2: SGHRS, YFSETQ. CDR3 nucleotides: TGCGCCAGCAGCCTGACGGCGGCGATGAACACTGAAGCTTTCTTT. Translated, it gives CASSLTAAMNTEAFF.

This chain links TRBV5-1 with TRBJ2-3; the D gene is possibly TRBD1 (6 bases). CDR1 is SGHRS and CDR2 is YFSETQ in the germline V gene. The germline V and J ends were trimmed by 2 bases and 1 base, with 14 bases remaining between them. The CDR3 consists of 16 residues. The CDR3 DNA is TGCGCCAGCAGCTTCGAGGGACACTCTCGCACAGATACGCAGTATTTT. Translated: CASSFEGHSRTDTQYF.

CDR3 amino acids: CASSIDRSRSGELFF. As DNA, the CDR3 is TGTGCCAGTAGTATAGATCGTAGCAGGTCCGGGGAGCTGTTTTTT. The chain is built from TRBV19 and TRBJ2-2; the D is unclear. Looked up from germline, CDR1 is LNHDA and CDR2 is SQIVND (reference sequence). Trimming took 0 bases from V and 6 from J, leaving 11 bases between them. CDR3 length: 15 amino acids.

Points on this clone: Within the sample, other DNA sequences also encode this same CDR3. This chain uses TRBV5-1 with TRBJ2-1, with TRBD2 matching 12 bases. The CDR3 is 16 residues long. Losses at the gene ends were 0 bases for V and 4 bases for J; bases not matched to a gene: 2. Germline V lookup: CDR1 SGHRS, CDR2 YFSETQ. This chain's CDR3 is CASSLGLAGVYNEQFF. In DNA, the CDR3 is TGCGCCAGCAGCTTGGGACTAGCGGGGGTGTACAATGAGCAGTTCTTC.

The chain combines TRBV19 with TRBJ2-7; tentatively, D is TRBD1 (5 bases). Germline V CDR1 and CDR2: LNHDA, SQIVND (reference sequence). This CDR3 comprises 12 residues. Trimming stripped 3 bases from V and 6 bases from J, with 9 bases between. This CDR3 reads CASSIGTGEQYF. CDR3 DNA sequence: TGTGCCAGTAGTATTGGAACAGGCGAGCAGTACTTC.

The J gene is TRBJ2-3, the V gene TRBV28; D remains unclear. Germline V gives CDR1 MDHEN, CDR2 SYDVKM. The CDR3 length is 12 residues. Trimming cost V 5 bases and J 12 bases, with 15 bases left between them. DNA for the CDR3: TGTGCCAGCAGTCTCACAGAACCGGGTCAGTATTTT. Protein sequence: CASSLTEPGQYF.

The V gene is TRBV7-9, the J gene TRBJ2-1; 10 bases fit TRBD1. Per germline, CDR1 SEHNR and CDR2 FQNEAQ (reference sequence). The trim removed 4 bases at V and 6 bases at J, leaving 12 bases unmatched. The CDR3 loop spans 17 amino acids. The CDR3 here is CASSSFTFGTGVNEQFF. Written as DNA, the CDR3 is TGTGCCAGCAGCTCCTTCACCTTTGGGACAGGGGTCAATGAGCAGTTCTTC. The full variable domain, rest sourced from reference TRBV7-9 and TRBJ2-1, is DTGVSQNPRHKITKRGQNVTFRCDPISEHNRLYWYRQTLGQGPEFLTYFQNEAQLEKSRLLSDRFSAERPKGSFSTLEIQRTEQGDSAMYLCASSSFTFGTGVNEQFFGPGTRLTVL.

This clone was picked up a small number of times. The chain recombines TRBV5-1 with TRBJ1-1, with D possibly TRBD1 on 5 matching bases. The CDR3 is 14 amino acids. V lost 4 bases, J lost 1 base, and 11 bases lay in between. CDR1 and CDR2 from the germline V gene are SGHRS and YFSETQ. The CDR3 sequence: CASSPGTKNTEAFF. In DNA, the CDR3 is TGCGCCAGCAGCCCAGGGACTAAGAACACTGAAGCTTTCTTT.

This clone was counted a few times. The genes are TRBV18 and TRBJ2-2; 9 nucleotides agree with TRBD1. J gave up 7 bases and V 3 bases, and 3 bases lay outside the gene matches. The germline V gene has CDR1 KGHSH and CDR2 LQKENI. This CDR3 is 14 amino acids long. The CDR3 DNA is TGTGCCAGCTCACCGGGACAGGGTGACGGGGAGCTGTTTTTT. It encodes CASSPGQGDGELFF.

CDR3: CATKPSKGGANEKLFF. The DNA for the CDR3 is TGTGCCACCAAACCCTCTAAGGGAGGAGCTAATGAAAAACTGTTTTTT. V and J are TRBV15 and TRBJ1-4; D not resolved. This CDR3 has 16 residues. Germline lookup yields CDR1 LNHNV and CDR2 YYDKDF (reference sequence). Trimming took 7 bases from V and 3 from J, leaving 18 bases between them. Full variable domain (rest looked up from reference TRBV15 and TRBJ1-4): DAMVIQNPRYQVTQFGKPVTLSCSQTLNHNVMYWYQQKSSQAPKLLFHYYDKDFNNEADTPDNFQSRRPNTSFCFLDIRSPGLGDTAMYLCATKPSKGGANEKLFFGSGTQLSVL.

This rearrangement joins TRBV27 to TRBJ2-1; D call uncertain. Germline V gives CDR1 MNHEY, CDR2 SMNVEV (reference sequence). The ends were cut back, 5 bases at V and 5 bases at J, with 13 bases in the middle. CDR3 length: 14 residues. The chain's CDR3 is CASSILMVDNEQFF. DNA of the CDR3: TGTGCCAGCAGTATTTTGATGGTGGACAATGAGCAGTTCTTC.

The rearrangement uses TRBV29-1 and TRBJ2-3; 12 bases match TRBD2. CDR1 is SQVTM and CDR2 is ANQGSEA in the germline V gene. The CDR3 sequence is 16 residues long. Trimming cost V 0 bases and J 5 bases; bases outside gene matches: 6. The CDR3 sequence: CSVEDALAGGIDTQYF. The CDR3 region has the DNA TGCAGCGTTGAAGACGCCCTAGCGGGGGGGATAGATACGCAGTATTTT.

The genes are TRBV6-5 and TRBJ2-1, with 7 bases fitting TRBD2. The CDR3 has 16 amino acids. Germline CDR1 reads MNHEY; CDR2 reads SVGAGI. The junction had 6 bases not matched to a gene; V was cut back by 0 bases and J by 4 bases. DNA of the CDR3: TGTGCCAGCAGTTACTCCCCTAGCGGAGATTACAATGAGCAGTTCTTC. Protein product: CASSYSPSGDYNEQFF.

The sample holds a few counts of this clone. This rearrangement joins TRBV7-9 to TRBJ2-7; D is unresolved. Trimming took off 1 base at V and 2 bases at J, with 12 bases between the two ends. This CDR3 is 15 amino acids long. Germline-derived CDR1 and CDR2 are SEHNR and FQNEAQ (reference sequence). CDR3 protein: CASSLGLATAYEQYF. CDR3 bases: TGTGCCAGCAGCTTAGGTCTGGCCACCGCCTACGAGCAGTACTTC.

Regarding this clone: The identical CDR3 is also encoded by other nucleotide sequences in the sample. V and J are TRBV18 and TRBJ2-3; D remains unclear. The CDR3 is 12 residues long. V shed 6 bases and J shed 2 bases, with 6 bases lying between them. Germline CDR1 is KGHSH and CDR2 is LQKENI. The CDR3 here is CASSPNTDTQYF. The CDR3 coding sequence is TGTGCCAGCTCGCCAAACACAGATACGCAGTATTTT.

This sequence joins TRBV5-1 and TRBJ2-7; the match to TRBD1 covers 8 bases. Trimming at V came to 2 bases and at J to 6 bases, leaving 10 bases not matched to a gene. The CDR3 spans 15 residues. Germline CDR1 SGHRS, CDR2 YFSETQ. CDR3: CASSLSGGRRLEQYF. CDR3 nucleotide sequence: TGCGCCAGCAGCTTATCAGGGGGCCGGAGGCTCGAGCAGTACTTC. Combining the CDR3 with reference TRBV5-1 and TRBJ2-7 gives the whole variable domain KAGVTQTPRYLIKTRGQQVTLSCSPISGHRSVSWYQQTPGQGLQFLFEYFSETQRNKGNFPGRFSGRQFSNSRSEMNVSTLELGDSALYLCASSLSGGRRLEQYFGPGTRLTVT.

The chain employs TRBV19 and TRBJ2-5; D is uncertain. The V gene's germline CDR1 is LNHDA and CDR2 SQIVND (reference sequence). The CDR3 consists of 13 residues. V shed 5 bases and J shed 4 bases, with 11 bases lying between them. Here the CDR3 DNA reads TGTGCCAGTAGTCGACGACCCGGAGAGACCCAGTACTTC. It yields the protein CASSRRPGETQYF. The whole variable domain, remainder taken from reference TRBV19 and TRBJ2-5, is DGGITQSPKYLFRKEGQNVTLSCEQNLNHDAMYWYRQDPGQGLRLIYYSQIVNDFQKGDIAEGYSVSREKKESFPLTVTSAQKNPTAFYLCASSRRPGETQYFGPGTRLLVL.